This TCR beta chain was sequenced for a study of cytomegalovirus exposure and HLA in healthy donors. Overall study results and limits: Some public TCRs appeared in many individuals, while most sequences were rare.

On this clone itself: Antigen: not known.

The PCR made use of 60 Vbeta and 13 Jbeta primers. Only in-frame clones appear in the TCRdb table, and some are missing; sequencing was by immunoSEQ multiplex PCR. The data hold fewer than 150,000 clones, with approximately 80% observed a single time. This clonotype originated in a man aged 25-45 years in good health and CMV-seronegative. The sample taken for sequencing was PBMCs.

This CDR3 reads CASKGLAGDLYEQYF. CDR3 DNA: TGTGCCAGTAAGGGACTAGCGGGAGATCTTTACGAGCAGTACTTC. J is TRBJ2-7 and V is TRBV19; the match to TRBD2 covers 14 bases. The V gene end was trimmed by 7 bases and the J gene end by 4 bases; junction bases not matched to a gene: 6. Germline loops: CDR1 LNHDA, CDR2 SQIVND (reference sequence). The CDR3 spans 15 residues.